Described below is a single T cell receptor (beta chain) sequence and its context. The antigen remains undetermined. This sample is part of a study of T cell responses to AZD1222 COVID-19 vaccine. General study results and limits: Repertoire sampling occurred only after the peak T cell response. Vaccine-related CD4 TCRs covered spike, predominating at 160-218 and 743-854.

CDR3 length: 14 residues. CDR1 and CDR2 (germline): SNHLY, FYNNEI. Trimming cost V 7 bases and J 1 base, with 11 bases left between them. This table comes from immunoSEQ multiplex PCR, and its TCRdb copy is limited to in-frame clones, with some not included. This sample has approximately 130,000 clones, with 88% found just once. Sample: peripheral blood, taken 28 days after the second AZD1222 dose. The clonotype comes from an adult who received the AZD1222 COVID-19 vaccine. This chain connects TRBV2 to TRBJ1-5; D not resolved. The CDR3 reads CASNEAESNQPQHF. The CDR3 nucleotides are TGTGCCAGCAACGAGGCGGAAAGCAATCAGCCCCAGCATTTT.